These 21 T cell receptor beta chains were sequenced from one sample in a study of CD8 T cells in ankylosing spondylitis. TCRdb reanalysed the 5' RACE reads using MiXCR and keeps one entry per CDR3 protein. The profile shows around 250,000 distinct CDR3 sequences, roughly 32% of them singletons. Sequencing input: blood, either unsorted or a sorted T cell fraction (not recorded which). The receptors here all came from a male donor with ankylosing spondylitis or in good health (not recorded which).

This clonotype was counted only a few times. This chain links TRBV6-4 with TRBJ2-1, with 8 nucleotides matching TRBD2. The CDR3 runs to 15 residues. V trimming: 5 bases; J trimming: 2 bases; junction bases outside the gene matches: 5. The germline V gene encodes CDR1 MRHNA and CDR2 SNTAGT. For the CDR3, the DNA is TGTGCCAGCAGTACGGGACTAGGGACCTACAATGAGCAGTTCTTC. Its protein is CASSTGLGTYNEQFF.

The V and J genes are TRBV20-1 and TRBJ2-3; TRBD2 might be the D (5 bases). The CDR3 spans 14 residues. CDR1 is DFQATT and CDR2 is SNEGSKA in the germline V gene (reference sequence). With 7 bases removed from V and 0 bases from J, the gap between germline ends came to 14 bases. CDR3 in amino acids: CSGSRAASTDTQYF. CDR3 nucleotide sequence: TGCAGTGGTTCGCGGGCAGCTAGCACAGATACGCAGTATTTT.

As DNA, the CDR3 is TGTGCCAGCAGCCCCGGGACAGGGGGCCGCTACGAGCAGTACTTC. It codes for CASSPGTGGRYEQYF. This sequence joins TRBV5-5 and TRBJ2-7; TRBD1 agrees at 12 bases. Germline-derived CDR1 and CDR2 are SGHKS and YYEKEE (reference sequence). CDR3 size: 15 residues. The junction had 5 bases not matched to a gene; V was cut back by 4 bases and J by 3 bases.

The rearrangement uses TRBV4-1 and TRBJ2-1; possible D gene TRBD1, 6 bases. Deletions cut 10 bases from V and 6 bases from J, with 16 bases between. CDR1 MGHRA and CDR2 YSYEKL come from the germline V gene. The CDR3 consists of 13 residues. The CDR3: CATRPGASNEQFF. The CDR3 region has the DNA TGCGCCACCCGGCCAGGGGCGTCCAATGAGCAGTTCTTC.

The rearrangement joins TRBV9 to TRBJ2-3, with D maybe TRBD2 (5 bases). The CDR3 is 14 amino acids. Trimming took 5 bases from V and 2 from J, leaving 12 bases between them. CDR1 is SGDLS and CDR2 is YYNGEE in the germline V gene. The CDR3 DNA is TGTGCCAGCAGTGGTTACGGGGTCACAGATACGCAGTATTTT. This translates into CASSGYGVTDTQYF.

This chain connects TRBV28 to TRBJ2-7, with a tentative D call TRBD1 (5 bases). The germline gives CDR1 MDHEN, CDR2 SYDVKM. The V end lost 6 bases, the J end lost 4 bases, and 10 bases lay between the germline ends. The CDR3 consists of 12 residues. In DNA, the CDR3 is TGTGCCAGCAGGCAAAAGGGGTACGAGCAGTACTTC. Translated: CASRQKGYEQYF.

The CDR3 bases are TGTGCCAGCAGTCGGACAGGGGACGGCAATCAGCCCCAGCATTTT. Encoded protein: CASSRTGDGNQPQHF. This chain uses TRBV6-1 with TRBJ1-5, with TRBD1 matching 9 bases. V shed 5 bases, J shed 2 bases, and the junction held 4 bases outside the gene matches. The CDR3 runs to 15 residues. Germline V lookup: CDR1 MNHNS, CDR2 SASEGT.

The V and J genes are TRBV6-1 and TRBJ2-3; 8 nucleotides align to TRBD1. The CDR3 spans 16 residues. Germline V lookup: CDR1 MNHNS, CDR2 SASEGT. The J segment lost 1 base and the V segment lost 2 bases, leaving 5 bases of the junction unmatched. The CDR3 region has the DNA TGTGCCAGCAGTGAAAAGGGGACAGGTCGCACAGATACGCAGTATTTT. It yields the protein CASSEKGTGRTDTQYF.

This clonotype was counted only a few times. V and J are TRBV28 and TRBJ2-2; D possibly corresponds to TRBD2 (6 bases). Trimming pared 8 bases from V and 5 bases from J, leaving 12 bases between. The CDR3 sequence is 13 residues long. CDR1 MDHEN and CDR2 SYDVKM come from the germline V gene. The CDR3 nucleotides read TGTGCCAGCCGGGCGGGGCTAACCGGGGAGCTGTTTTTT. Translated: CASRAGLTGELFF. The full variable domain, its missing parts supplied by reference TRBV28 and TRBJ2-2, is DVKVTQSSRYLVKRTGEKVFLECVQDMDHENMFWYRQDPGLGLRLIYFSYDVKMKEKGDIPEGYSVSREKKERFSLILESASTNQTSMYLCASRAGLTGELFFGEGSRLTVL.

This rearrangement joins TRBV10-3 to TRBJ2-7; D call uncertain. The CDR3 has 15 amino acids. V was trimmed by 0 bases and J by 0 bases, leaving 9 bases between them. Looked up from germline, CDR1 is ENHRY and CDR2 is SYGVKD. The CDR3 nucleotides are TGTGCCATCAGTGAGTCTGAGTCGGCCTCCTACGAGCAGTACTTC. This translates into CAISESESASYEQYF.

The V call is TRBV7-6, the J call TRBJ1-5, with a tentative D call TRBD1 (6 bases). The V gene lost 0 bases and the J gene lost 6 bases, with 12 bases spanning the gap. This CDR3 has 15 residues. Germline V gene data show CDR1 as SGHVS and CDR2 as FNYEAQ. In DNA form, the CDR3 reads TGTGCCAGCAGCTTAGCGCGGGGGCCAGGTCAGCCCCAGCATTTT. Protein product: CASSLARGPGQPQHF.

This clonotype has only a few counts. V usage is TRBV9 and J usage is TRBJ2-7; D possibly uses TRBD1 or TRBD2 (6 bases each). The CDR3 extends over 14 amino acids. Germline loops: CDR1 SGDLS, CDR2 YYNGEE. The V gene lost 0 bases and the J gene lost 6 bases, with 13 bases spanning the gap. In DNA, the CDR3 is TGTGCCAGCAGCGTAGTGCCGGGGGCTCGCGAGCAGTACTTC. Translated: CASSVVPGAREQYF.

This clonotype turned up a few times. This chain uses TRBV18 with TRBJ1-1, with a tentative D call TRBD1 (6 bases). The CDR3 totals 18 residues. The germline V and J ends were trimmed by 8 bases and 4 bases, with 29 bases remaining between them. The germline CDR1 and CDR2 sequences are KGHSH and LQKENI. CDR3 bases: TGTGCCAGCAACAATCAAGGGATGGGGAAGAGAGGGGGCACTGAAGCTTTCTTT. Translated, it gives CASNNQGMGKRGGTEAFF.

This clonotype was counted only a few times. V usage is TRBV20-1 and J usage is TRBJ2-5, with a tentative D call TRBD1 (5 bases). This CDR3 spans 14 amino acids. The V and J ends lost 6 bases and 1 base respectively, with 15 bases between them. CDR1 is DFQATT, CDR2 SNEGSKA, per germline (reference sequence). The CDR3 loop reads CSARVIAIQETQYF. DNA of the CDR3: TGCAGTGCCAGGGTAATCGCGATCCAAGAGACCCAGTACTTC.

The chain uses TRBV12-3 or TRBV12-4 and TRBJ2-3, with D perhaps being TRBD1 or TRBD2 (7 bases each). There are 15 residues in the CDR3. Trimming took 6 bases from V and 8 from J, leaving 21 bases between them. The CDR3 nucleotides read TGTGCCAGCAGAGAGTTGGGGGGGCCAGGGGGTACGCAGTATTTT. It yields the protein CASRELGGPGGTQYF.

This clonotype appeared a few times. The chain employs TRBV6-1 and TRBJ1-1; 7 positions match TRBD1. V lost 7 bases and J lost 5; bases outside the gene matches: 7. Germline V CDR1 and CDR2: MNHNS, SASEGT. CDR3 size: 13 residues. CDR3 residues: CASIGTAKTEAFF. The DNA of the CDR3 is TGTGCCAGCATCGGGACAGCCAAAACTGAAGCTTTCTTT.

V usage is TRBV2 and J usage is TRBJ2-7; the match to TRBD1 covers 10 bases. V was pared by 6 bases and J by 6 bases, with 2 bases of the junction left unmatched. The CDR3 is made up of 12 amino acids. CDR1 and CDR2 from the germline V gene are SNHLY and FYNNEI. Here the CDR3 DNA reads TGTGCCAGCAGCGGGGACAGGGGCGAGCAGTACTTC. Translating gives CASSGDRGEQYF.

This clonotype came up a few times. This chain links TRBV15 with TRBJ1-5; D gene unclear. This CDR3 has 15 amino acids. CDR1 and CDR2 from the germline V gene are LNHNV and YYDKDF (reference sequence). Trimming removed 6 bases from V and 5 bases from J, with 17 bases in between. CDR3 bases: TGTGCCACCAGTGGGGAATGGGGTACTGATCAGCCCCAGCATTTT. Translation gives CATSGEWGTDQPQHF.

This clonotype was counted between two and nine times. The chain joins TRBV20-1 to TRBJ2-3; 8 nucleotides agree with TRBD1. Germline assignment: CDR1 DFQATT and CDR2 SNEGSKA (reference sequence). This CDR3 spans 14 amino acids. V was clipped by 6 bases and J by 7 bases; unmatched bases: 12. The CDR3 sequence is CSARRDRTWNTQYF. As DNA, the CDR3 is TGCAGTGCCAGAAGGGACAGGACGTGGAATACGCAGTATTTT.

The chain has TRBV20-1 and TRBJ2-5; the match to TRBD2 covers 11 bases. The germline CDR1 and CDR2 sequences are DFQATT and SNEGSKA (reference sequence). The CDR3 runs to 17 residues. V lost 3 bases to trimming and J lost 0 bases; unmatched junction nucleotides: 9. Written as DNA, the CDR3 is TGCAGTGCTAGGAACCCTGGGACTAGCGGAGACCAAGAGACCCAGTACTTC. Encoded protein: CSARNPGTSGDQETQYF.

The chain couples TRBV7-2 to TRBJ2-1; 11 positions match TRBD2. Trimming took 4 bases from V and 8 from J; bases not matched to a gene: 7. The CDR3 is made up of 15 amino acids. Germline lookup yields CDR1 SGHTA and CDR2 FQGNSA. The CDR3 region has the DNA TGTGCCAGCAGCTACCTAGCGGGGGGTGGTGATGAGCAGTTCTTC. Amino acids: CASSYLAGGGDEQFF.